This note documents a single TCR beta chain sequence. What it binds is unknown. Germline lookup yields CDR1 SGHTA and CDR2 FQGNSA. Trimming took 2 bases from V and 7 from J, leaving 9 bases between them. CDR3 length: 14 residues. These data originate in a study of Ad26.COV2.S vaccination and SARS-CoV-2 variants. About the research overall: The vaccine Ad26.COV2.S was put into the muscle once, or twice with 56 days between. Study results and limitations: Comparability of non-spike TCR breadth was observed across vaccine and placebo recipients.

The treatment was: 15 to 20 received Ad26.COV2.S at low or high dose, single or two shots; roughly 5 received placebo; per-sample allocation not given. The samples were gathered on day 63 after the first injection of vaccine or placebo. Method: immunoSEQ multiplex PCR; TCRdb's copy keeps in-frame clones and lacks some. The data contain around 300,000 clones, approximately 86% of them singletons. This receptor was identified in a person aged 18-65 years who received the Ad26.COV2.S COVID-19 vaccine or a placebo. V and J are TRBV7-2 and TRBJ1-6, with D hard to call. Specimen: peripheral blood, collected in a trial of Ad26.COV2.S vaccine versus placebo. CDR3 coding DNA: TGTGCCAGCAGCTTACAGCAGGTGAATTCACCCCTCCACTTT. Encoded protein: CASSLQQVNSPLHF.